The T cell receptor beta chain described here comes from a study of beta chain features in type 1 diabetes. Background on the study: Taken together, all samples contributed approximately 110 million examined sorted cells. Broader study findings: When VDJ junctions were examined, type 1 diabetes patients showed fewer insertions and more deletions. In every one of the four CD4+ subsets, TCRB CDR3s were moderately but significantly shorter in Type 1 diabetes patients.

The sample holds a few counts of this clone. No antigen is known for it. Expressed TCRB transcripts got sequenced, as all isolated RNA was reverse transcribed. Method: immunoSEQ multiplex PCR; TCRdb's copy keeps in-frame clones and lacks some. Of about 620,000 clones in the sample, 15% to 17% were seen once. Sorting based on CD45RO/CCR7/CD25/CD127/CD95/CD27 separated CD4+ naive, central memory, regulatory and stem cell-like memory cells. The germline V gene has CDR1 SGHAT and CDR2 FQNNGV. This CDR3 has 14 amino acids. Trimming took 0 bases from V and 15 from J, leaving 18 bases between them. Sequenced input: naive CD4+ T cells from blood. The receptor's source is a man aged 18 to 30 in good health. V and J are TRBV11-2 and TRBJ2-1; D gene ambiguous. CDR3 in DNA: TGTGCCAGCAGCTTAGAACCAGGAGTAGGAACCCGGTTCTTC. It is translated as CASSLEPGVGTRFF.